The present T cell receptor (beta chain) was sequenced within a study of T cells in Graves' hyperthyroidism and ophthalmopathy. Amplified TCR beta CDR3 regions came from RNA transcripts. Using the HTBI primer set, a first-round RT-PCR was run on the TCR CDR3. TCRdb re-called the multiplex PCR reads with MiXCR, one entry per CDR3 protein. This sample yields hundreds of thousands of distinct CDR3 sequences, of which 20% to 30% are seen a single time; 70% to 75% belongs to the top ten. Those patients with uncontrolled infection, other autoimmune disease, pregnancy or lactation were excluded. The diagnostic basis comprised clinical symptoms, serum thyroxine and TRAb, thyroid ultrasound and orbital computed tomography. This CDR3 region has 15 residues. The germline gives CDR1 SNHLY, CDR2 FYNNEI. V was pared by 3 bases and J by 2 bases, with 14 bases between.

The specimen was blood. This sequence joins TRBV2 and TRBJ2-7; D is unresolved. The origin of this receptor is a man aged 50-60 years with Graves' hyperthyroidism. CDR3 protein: CASSDGQEYAYEQYF. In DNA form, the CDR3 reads TGTGCCAGCAGTGACGGGCAAGAGTATGCCTACGAGCAGTACTTC.